The present entry profiles one T cell receptor (beta chain) with its context. This record belongs to a study of shared T cell receptors in the human thymus. The repertoire was sequenced with immunoSEQ multiplex PCR; TCRdb's copy has only in-frame clones and lacks some. The data show about 710,000 clones, about 89% seen once. CDR3 length: 11 amino acids. The same sample was also used in a study of human thymus T cells. This second study notes: It was healthy Finnish infants having corrective surgery for congenital heart defects who were the donors. During corrective heart surgery, resections were taken, and the thymus tissue came from them.

V usage is TRBV21-1 and J usage is TRBJ1-2. TRBV21-1 represents a pseudogene. Source material: thymocytes. The TCR sequence derives from a boy under three years old with a congenital heart defect. The CDR3 loop is CASSTTEGYTF. In DNA form, the CDR3 reads TGTGCCAGCAGCACCACTGAGGGCTACACCTTC.